The source of this TCR beta chain is a study of T cells after yellow fever vaccination. One entry per CDR3 protein results from TCRdb running MiXCR on the 5' RACE reads. The data hold 510,000 or so distinct CDR3 sequences, with around 21% observed a single time. This clonotype has more than one count but fewer than ten. CDR3 length equals 14 residues. Germline V CDR1 and CDR2: SGHVS, FQNEAQ. V dropped 5 bases and J dropped 9 bases, with 18 bases sitting between them. The clonotype originates from a man aged 25-45 years who received the YFV17D yellow fever vaccine. Source: PBMCs, taken 15 days after the yellow fever booster vaccination. The genes are TRBV7-8 and TRBJ2-3; D might be TRBD2 (6 bases). The chain's CDR3 is CASSGNRGIDTQYF. The CDR3 nucleotides are TGTGCCAGCAGCGGGAACCGGGGGATTGACACGCAGTATTTT.